The present entry profiles one T cell receptor (beta chain) with its context. Its cognate antigen has yet to be identified. One end of the junction varies from germline; a read error may be responsible. TCR beta repertoires were profiled from peripheral blood of under 15 young patients with multiple sclerosis to demonstrate the VDJtools post-analysis software. Multiple sclerosis patients were children and adolescents aged about 6 to 16 years. CDR1 and CDR2, per the germline V gene, are KGHSH and LQKENI. The CDR3, from cysteine to phenylalanine, totals 15 residues. The entry retains the CDR3 DNA only, 45 bases that are in frame from base 1. This sample is part of a study of post-analysis software for immune sequencing data (dated by TCRdb to 2014 to 2015). Some background on the complete study: The recorded disease courses included relapsing-remitting, secondary progressive and progressive-relapsing multiple sclerosis, and some patients had no subtype annotation. The multiple sclerosis patient repertoires were compared with 11 previously published healthy control repertoires from donors aged 6 to 25 years. A subset of samples was prepared in parallel using single-end sample barcoding, then pooled and co-amplified after Illumina adapter ligation. The paper's findings and limits, for the study overall: Direct clustering with F measure showed strong co-clustering of samples prepared in the same batch, prompting a batch-effect correction. Significantly lower normalized Chao1 diversity was found in multiple sclerosis patients than in controls, suggesting substantial peripheral T-cell clonal expansion. Patients showed significantly higher frequencies than controls for roughly five TRBV segments, among them TRBV5-6, TRBV5-1 and TRBV20-1. The multiple sclerosis patient group was slightly younger than the control group.

Libraries were prepared through PCR. TCRdb shows the sequencer as Illumina HiSeq 2500. To reduce PCR and sequencing biases, unique molecular identifiers were built into the TCR beta cDNA libraries. Per 1 to 10 million input T cells, roughly 0.5 million cDNA molecules were obtained, such that each molecule approximated one T cell. The same protocol used for the earlier healthy control dataset was applied to prepare and sequence the patient libraries. Samples belonging to the same batch were prepared together, multiplexed and sequenced on a shared HiSeq lane. Regarding the original processing steps: MIGEC handled the raw barcoded reads, throwing out single-read molecular identifier groups before consensus assembly and CDR3 extraction. VDJtools was used for post-analysis of the clonotype tables, and diversity was normalized by down-sampling every dataset to the size of the smallest sample. Repertoire overlap clustering matched CDR3 amino acid but not nucleotide sequences to correct batch-related cross-sample contamination. TCRdb took the public reads, trimmed them with fastp at Q25, ran MiXCR for clone calling and kept in-frame beta chains. Each CDR3 protein gets just one entry, which takes the most common genes and DNA from the rows behind it. These V and J calls rely on TCRdb rather than the paper's analysis. The sample table shows about 820,000 distinct CDR3 sequences, and 53% are seen once. The top ten hold approximately 4.3% of the sample.

This receptor was identified in a girl between 5 and 17 years old with multiple sclerosis. Sample: blood. The chain links TRBV18 with TRBJ1-5, with TRBD1 perhaps the D gene, on 5 matching bases. The CDR3: CASSPLRGDGQPQHF. The DNA sequence is TGTGCCAGCTCCCCACTAAGGGGAGACGGGCAGCCCCAGCATTTT.